This T cell receptor (beta chain) is drawn from a study of long-term antiretroviral therapy in people with HIV. Study context: The immediate-ART recommendation dates to 2015, and the earliest samples predate it by about a decade.

Regarding the study as a whole: ART was followed by higher diversity that remained below transplant donor controls.

About this clone itself: Its antigen is as yet unknown.

The authors ran the immunoSEQ assay, v3.0, at survey level. What sequencing targeted per sample was about 40,000-50,000 T-cell genomes. Assay: immunoSEQ multiplex PCR; the TCRdb copy retains only in-frame clones and omits some. The sample carries tens of thousands of clones, around nine tenths recorded once. The CDR3 totals 13 residues. The germline V gene has CDR1 SGHRS and CDR2 YFSETQ. V was trimmed by 0 bases and J by 4 bases, leaving 5 bases between them. Sample: unsorted PBMCs, taken 0.6 years after starting antiretroviral therapy. This sequence originates from a man in his 60s with HIV. The gene calls are TRBV5-1 and TRBJ1-5; D unresolved. Written as DNA, the CDR3 is TGCGCCAGCAGCTTGGGGGATAATCAGCCCCAGCATTTT. It specifies CASSLGDNQPQHF. Complete variable domain (other parts from reference TRBV5-1 and TRBJ1-5): KAGVTQTPRYLIKTRGQQVTLSCSPISGHRSVSWYQQTPGQGLQFLFEYFSETQRNKGNFPGRFSGRQFSNSRSEMNVSTLELGDSALYLCASSLGDNQPQHFGDGTRLSIL.